The present T cell receptor (beta chain) was sequenced within a study of cytomegalovirus exposure and HLA in healthy donors. The study, taken as a whole, reports: As a later analysis showed, several of the most significant clusters appeared to be linked to common viral pathogens.

The CDR3 has 15 amino acids. The germline CDR1 and CDR2 sequences are SGHAT and FQDESV (reference sequence). The junction had 15 bases not matched to a gene; V was cut back by 5 bases and J by 9 bases. The PCR used 60 Vbeta and 13 Jbeta primers. Only in-frame clones appear in the TCRdb table, and some are missing; sequencing was by immunoSEQ multiplex PCR. This sample has roughly 200,000 clones, with 60% to 85% found just once. On this clone: Its target is not known.

This TCR came from a middle-aged man in good health and CMV-seronegative. The sample taken for sequencing was PBMCs. The chain couples TRBV11-1 to TRBJ2-5; 7 bases align to TRBD1. CDR3 loop: CASSPRGQGLKAQYF. As DNA, the CDR3 is TGTGCCAGCAGCCCGAGGGGGCAAGGACTTAAGGCCCAGTACTTC. Combining the CDR3 with reference TRBV11-1 and TRBJ2-5 gives the whole variable domain EAEVAQSPRYKITEKSQAVAFWCDPISGHATLYWYRQILGQGPELLVQFQDESVVDDSQLPKDRFSAERLKGVDSTLKIQPAELGDSAMYLCASSPRGQGLKAQYFGPGTRLLVL.